A selection of T cell receptor beta chains follows, all from one sample in a study of shared clonotypes between healthy human individuals. This table comes from immunoSEQ multiplex PCR, and its TCRdb copy is limited to in-frame clones, with some not included. Among some 100,000 clones listed, 68% were seen once. The sequenced material came from memory CD8+ T cells sorted from blood. These receptors came from a young woman in good health. Both conserved end residues are trimmed from each CDR3. The D gene is left open where the match is weak.

V	J	D	CDR3
TRBV27	TRBJ2-4	TRBD2	ASSPRASGYENIQY
TRBV18	TRBJ1-5	TRBD1	ASSQDRVRQPQH
TRBV29-1	TRBJ1-2	NA	SVARGVYGYT
TRBV28	TRBJ2-2	TRBD2	ASTLAGVVAGELF
TRBV13	TRBJ2-5	TRBD2	ASSLTTGGAETQY
TRBV10-2	TRBJ2-7	NA	ASMEPSYEQY
TRBV6-6	TRBJ2-3	TRBD2	ASSRGGGKDTQY
TRBV15	TRBJ1-4	NA	ATSNRPRTNEKLF
TRBV7-6	TRBJ2-1	NA	ASSLDDSNEQF
TRBV6-6	TRBJ2-7	NA	ASSSYYEQY
TRBV5-1	TRBJ2-7	TRBD2	ASSLRVRLAGIAHEQY
TRBV2	TRBJ2-1	NA	ASNWVNEQF
TRBV4-1	TRBJ1-3	NA	ASSQVNRNTIY
TRBV10-3	TRBJ2-7	TRBD1	AVGTGGSYEQY
TRBV27	TRBJ2-7	NA	ASSFKDNAYEQY
TRBV2	TRBJ2-7	TRBD1	ASSDRDRYEQY
TRBV4-2	TRBJ1-1	NA	ASSQEGGMNTEAF
TRBV6-1	TRBJ1-5	NA	ASSEGGGTHQPQH
TRBV15	TRBJ1-2	NA	ATSRDWGEGYT
TRBV5-1	TRBJ2-2	NA	ASRWTVYTGELF
TRBV6-1	TRBJ2-1	NA	AISGQEGYAEQF
TRBV6-1	TRBJ1-4	TRBD1	ASSFPGQGREKLF
TRBV4-2	TRBJ2-2	TRBD1	ASSQGGGTGYGELF
TRBV29-1	TRBJ1-2	NA	STNPPPAYGYT
TRBV6-6	TRBJ2-1	NA	ASSLPGGSSYNEQF
TRBV4-1	TRBJ2-1	NA	ASSQEGWHRDNEQF
TRBV7-9	TRBJ1-1	NA	ASSLIPAPIVEAF
TRBV5-6	TRBJ2-7	TRBD2	ASSLWGLAGASGEQY
TRBV2	TRBJ2-1	TRBD2	ASRRLGTSDNEQF
TRBV2	TRBJ2-2	TRBD2	ASSFWTSGSGTGELF
TRBV2	TRBJ2-7	NA	ASIGIGTYEQY
TRBV27	TRBJ2-7	TRBD2	ASSLTGTTYEQY
TRBV19	TRBJ2-1	TRBD2	ASTRTSGTGLNEQF
TRBV9	TRBJ2-7	TRBD2	ASSVGGGSDEQY
TRBV10-2	TRBJ2-3	NA	ATRRGAGVEGTDTQY
TRBV19	TRBJ2-5	NA	ASKGGDPLQETQY
TRBV5-1	TRBJ1-1	TRBD1	ASSTLPTGQVRNTEAF
TRBV7-8	TRBJ1-1	NA	ASSLARRNEAF
TRBV28	TRBJ2-2	NA	ASSRLTGGGTGELF
TRBV7-7	TRBJ2-3	NA	ASSLDGSPDTQY
TRBV28	TRBJ2-3	NA	ASSFISGTDTQY
TRBV7-9	TRBJ1-4	NA	ASSAIQGLNEKLF
TRBV2	TRBJ1-5	NA	ASSQRSGNQPQH
TRBV5-1	TRBJ1-3	NA	ASSLLGLHSGNTIY
TRBV7-8	TRBJ1-1	NA	ASSGASTEAF
TRBV27	TRBJ2-1	TRBD2	ASSSVPHGTSGNNEQF
TRBV7-3	TRBJ2-1	NA	ASSLTGSSYNEQF
TRBV7-9	TRBJ2-7	NA	ASSFTATYEQY
TRBV15	TRBJ2-5	TRBD2	ATSRVPSGSQY
TRBV27	TRBJ1-1	TRBD1	ASSLSGWDRGRRAF
TRBV7-5	TRBJ1-2	NA	ASSPSIFSETHGYT
TRBV5-4	TRBJ1-2	NA	ASSLQRRNYT